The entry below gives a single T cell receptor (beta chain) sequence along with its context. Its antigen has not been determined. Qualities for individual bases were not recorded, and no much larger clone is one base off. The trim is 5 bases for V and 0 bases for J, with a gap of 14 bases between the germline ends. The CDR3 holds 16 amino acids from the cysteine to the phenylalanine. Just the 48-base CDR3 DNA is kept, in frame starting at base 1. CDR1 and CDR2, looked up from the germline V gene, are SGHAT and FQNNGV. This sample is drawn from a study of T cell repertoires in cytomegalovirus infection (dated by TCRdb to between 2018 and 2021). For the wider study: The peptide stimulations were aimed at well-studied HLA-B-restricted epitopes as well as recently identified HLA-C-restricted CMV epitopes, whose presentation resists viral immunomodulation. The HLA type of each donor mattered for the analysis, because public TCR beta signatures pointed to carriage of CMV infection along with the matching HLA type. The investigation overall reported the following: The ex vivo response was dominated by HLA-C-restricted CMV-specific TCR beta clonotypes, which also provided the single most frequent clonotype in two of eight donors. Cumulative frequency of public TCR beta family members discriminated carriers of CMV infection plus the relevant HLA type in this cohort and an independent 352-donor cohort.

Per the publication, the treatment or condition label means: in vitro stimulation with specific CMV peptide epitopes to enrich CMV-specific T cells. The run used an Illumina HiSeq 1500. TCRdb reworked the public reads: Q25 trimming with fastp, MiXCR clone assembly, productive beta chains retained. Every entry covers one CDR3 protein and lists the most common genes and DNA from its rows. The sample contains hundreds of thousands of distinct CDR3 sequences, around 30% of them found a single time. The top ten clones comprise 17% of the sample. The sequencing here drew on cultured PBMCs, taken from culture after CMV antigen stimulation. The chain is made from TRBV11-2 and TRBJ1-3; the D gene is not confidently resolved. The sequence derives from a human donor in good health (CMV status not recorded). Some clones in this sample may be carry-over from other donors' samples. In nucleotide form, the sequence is TGTGCCAGCAGCCGGGATCGACTGAGCTCTGGAAACACCATATATTTT. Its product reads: CASSRDRLSSGNTIYF.